This is a list of T cell receptor beta chains from one sample in a study of high-grade serous ovarian cancer treatment subgroups. Some clones are missing from TCRdb's copy, which holds only in-frame ones; the method was immunoSEQ multiplex PCR. The repertoire holds about 40,000 clones, with 70% to 80% as singletons. The sample comprised tumor tissue. These TCRs come from a human donor with high-grade serous ovarian cancer. Each CDR3 is given with its conserved first and last residue. D genes are given only for firm matches. Size values are once, few and many counts, or a class for expanded clones, and some rows have none.

J gene | clone size | D gene | V gene | CDR3 protein | CDR3 DNA
TRBJ1-1 | - | - | TRBV2 | CASTRQVNTEAFF | TGTGCCAGCACCCGCCAGGTGAACACTGAAGCTTTCTTT
TRBJ1-5 | - | - | TRBV7-2 | CASSERVGGSRQPQHF | TGTGCCAGCAGCGAGAGGGTGGGGGGCTCCCGTCAGCCCCAGCATTTT
TRBJ2-1 | - | TRBD2 | TRBV10-3 | CAITPPGLAGPADNEQFF | TGTGCCATCACCCCCCCGGGGCTAGCGGGACCGGCGGACAATGAGCAGTTCTTC
TRBJ2-2 | - | - | TRBV29-1 | CSVVKGNTGELFF | TGCAGCGTTGTAAAGGGTAACACCGGGGAGCTGTTTTTT
TRBJ2-1 | - | - | TRBV5-4 | CASSLDSLGEQFF | TGTGCCAGCAGCTTGGACTCCCTCGGTGAGCAGTTCTTC
TRBJ2-1 | - | - | TRBV4-1 | CASSQEGIGKQFF | TGCGCCAGCAGCCAAGAGGGAATTGGGAAGCAGTTCTTC
TRBJ2-7 | - | - | TRBV5-6 | CASRGLSSYEQYF | TGTGCCAGCAGAGGGCTGAGCTCCTACGAGCAGTACTTC
TRBJ2-7 | - | - | TRBV5-1 | CASSLGQVTYEQYF | TGCGCCAGCAGCTTGGGACAGGTAACGTACGAGCAGTACTTC
TRBJ2-3 | once | TRBD1 | TRBV6-5 | CASRDRGSPTDTQYF | TGTGCCAGCAGGGACAGGGGGAGCCCCACAGATACGCAGTATTTT
TRBJ2-7 | - | TRBD2 | TRBV2 | CASRWEGYEQYF | TGTGCCAGCAGATGGGAGGGGTACGAGCAGTACTTC
TRBJ2-1 | - | TRBD2 | TRBV5-4 | CASSLGLAGGESYNEQFF | TGTGCCAGCAGCTTGGGACTAGCGGGAGGAGAGTCCTACAATGAGCAGTTCTTC
TRBJ1-4 | once | - | TRBV5-6 | CASSPAGGEKLFF | TGTGCCAGCAGCCCGGCGGGGGGTGAAAAACTGTTTTTT
TRBJ1-5 | - | - | TRBV12-5 | CASGLGGTGPGGPQHF | TGTGCTAGTGGTTTGGGGGGCACAGGGCCCGGGGGACCCCAGCATTTT
TRBJ2-3 | - | - | TRBV6-5 | CATLGADTQYF | TGTGCCACCTTAGGAGCAGATACGCAGTATTTT
TRBJ2-5 | - | TRBD1 | TRBV5-6 | CASSVYRGWRETQYF | TGTGCCAGCAGCGTCTACAGGGGCTGGAGGGAGACCCAGTACTTC
TRBJ1-2 | - | - | TRBV6-5 | CASSSGRRQVGYTF | TGTGCCAGCAGTTCCGGCCGTCGACAGGTCGGCTACACCTTC
TRBJ2-7 | - | - | TRBV28 | CASSPALFRGDEQYF | TGTGCCAGCAGTCCCGCCCTATTTAGGGGAGACGAGCAGTACTTC
TRBJ2-3 | - | TRBD2 | TRBV5-4 | CASSLEGTSGDTQYF | TGTGCCAGCAGCTTGGAAGGGACTAGCGGAGATACGCAGTATTTT
TRBJ2-7 | - | - | TRBV7-3 | CASSLQGIGEQYF | TGTGCCAGCAGCTTACAGGGGATCGGCGAGCAGTACTTC
TRBJ2-2 | - | - | TRBV12-1 | CASSLLEANTGELFF | TGTGCCAGCAGCCTCCTTGAAGCGAACACCGGGGAGCTGTTTTTT
TRBJ2-5 | - | - | TRBV2 | CASSVASRGGLPAQYF | TGTGCCAGCAGTGTAGCTTCCCGGGGCGGCCTCCCGGCCCAGTACTTC
TRBJ2-2 | - | - | TRBV7-9 | CASIPPGAGNGELFF | TGTGCCAGCATCCCCCCGGGGGCAGGGAACGGGGAGCTGTTTTTT
TRBJ2-5 | - | TRBD2 | TRBV2 | CASSSDLGGETQYF | TGTGCCAGCAGTTCGGACTTGGGGGGGGAGACCCAGTACTTC
TRBJ2-1 | - | - | TRBV29-1 | CSVEFARIYNEQFF | TGCAGCGTTGAATTTGCCAGGATATACAATGAGCAGTTCTTC
TRBJ2-7 | few | - | TRBV7-2 | CASSPGQPPYEQYF | TGTGCCAGCAGCCCTGGACAGCCGCCCTACGAGCAGTACTTC
TRBJ2-1 | - | TRBD2 | TRBV7-2 | CASSPRGTSGISYNEQFF | TGTGCCAGCAGCCCGAGGGGTACTAGCGGAATCTCCTACAATGAGCAGTTCTTC
TRBJ2-7 | - | TRBD1 | TRBV6-6 | CASRLDRAREQYF | TGTGCCAGCAGATTGGACAGGGCTAGGGAGCAGTACTTC
TRBJ2-3 | - | TRBD2 | TRBV7-2 | CASSRNPPGLAGGNDTQYF | TGTGCCAGCAGCCGAAACCCGCCGGGACTAGCGGGAGGGAATGATACGCAGTATTTT
TRBJ1-1 | - | - | TRBV27 | CASSLGSESEAFF | TGTGCCAGCAGTTTAGGCAGCGAAAGTGAAGCTTTCTTT
TRBJ1-2 | - | TRBD1 | TRBV28 | CASSFSDRGLEGYTF | TGTGCCAGCAGTTTCTCGGACAGGGGGCTCGAAGGCTACACCTTC
TRBJ2-7 | - | TRBD2 | TRBV19 | CASSMASGTSYEQYF | TGTGCCAGTAGTATGGCTAGCGGGACATCCTACGAGCAGTACTTC
TRBJ2-5 | - | - | TRBV7-7 | CASSFASGQETQYF | TGTGCCAGCAGCTTCGCAAGCGGGCAAGAGACCCAGTACTTC
TRBJ2-3 | - | - | TRBV4-3 | CASSPHMDERGTDTQYF | TGCGCCAGCAGCCCTCATATGGATGAGCGGGGCACAGATACGCAGTATTTT
TRBJ1-2 | - | - | TRBV7-9 | CASSFQVDGYTF | TGTGCCAGCAGCTTCCAGGTTGATGGCTACACCTTC
TRBJ1-5 | - | TRBD1 | TRBV6-1 | CASSGGQLNNQPQHF | TGTGCCAGCAGTGGGGGACAGTTGAACAATCAGCCCCAGCATTTT
TRBJ1-5 | - | - | TRBV6-5 | CASSRNRESNQPQHF | TGTGCCAGCAGTCGAAACAGGGAGAGCAATCAGCCCCAGCATTTT
TRBJ1-1 | - | TRBD1 | TRBV6-1 | CASREGWGTGRSFF | TGTGCCAGCAGGGAAGGGTGGGGGACAGGGAGGTCTTTCTTT
TRBJ2-7 | - | - | TRBV5-6 | CASSSGPGPYEQYF | TGTGCCAGCAGCTCGGGACCGGGCCCCTACGAGCAGTACTTC
TRBJ2-1 | - | - | TRBV19 | CASSQGERGEQFF | TGTGCCAGTAGTCAGGGTGAAAGGGGTGAGCAGTTCTTC
TRBJ2-1 | - | TRBD1 | TRBV19 | CASSSGQGVFNEQFF | TGTGCCAGTAGCTCGGGACAGGGGGTTTTTAATGAGCAGTTCTTC
TRBJ1-5 | - | - | TRBV7-9 | CASSLGGVNQPQHF | TGTGCCAGCAGCTTGGGGGGGGTCAATCAGCCCCAGCATTTT
TRBJ2-2 | - | TRBD2 | TRBV4-2 | CASSQGPGTSGFPGELFF | TGTGCCAGCAGCCAAGGGCCCGGGACTAGCGGTTTCCCCGGGGAGCTGTTTTTT
TRBJ2-7 | - | - | TRBV5-5 | CASSPPTGSPGEQYF | TGTGCCAGCAGCCCACCTACAGGGTCCCCCGGGGAGCAGTACTTC
TRBJ2-7 | few | - | TRBV7-7 | CASSLGLGPYEQYF | TGTGCCAGCAGCTTAGGGCTAGGGCCGTACGAGCAGTACTTC
TRBJ1-2 | once | TRBD1 | TRBV28 | CASSSGTGGDYGYTF | TGTGCCAGCAGTTCCGGGACAGGGGGCGACTATGGCTACACCTTC
TRBJ1-2 | once | - | TRBV28 | CASRWRALDGYTF | TGTGCCAGCAGGTGGAGGGCTTTGGATGGCTACACCTTC
TRBJ2-7 | - | - | TRBV2 | CASSDGDTSYEQYF | TGTGCCAGCAGTGATGGGGACACCTCCTACGAGCAGTACTTC
TRBJ2-5 | - | - | TRBV7-2 | CASGPGQYKETQYF | TGTGCCAGCGGCCCCGGACAGTATAAGGAGACCCAGTACTTC
TRBJ1-4 | - | TRBD1 | TRBV4-3 | CASSHVNRGTANEKLFF | TGCGCCAGCAGCCATGTGAACAGGGGGACGGCTAATGAAAAACTGTTTTTT
TRBJ2-3 | - | TRBD2 | TRBV6-6 | CASRPSLAGSTDTQYF | TGTGCCAGCAGGCCCTCCCTAGCGGGCAGCACAGATACGCAGTATTTT
TRBJ1-1 | - | - | TRBV5-1 | CASSLGVVGTEAFF | TGCGCCAGCAGCTTGGGGGTAGTGGGGACTGAAGCTTTCTTT
TRBJ2-7 | - | - | TRBV7-9 | CASRSHSPLRNEQYF | TGTGCCAGCAGGTCCCATAGTCCTCTAAGGAACGAGCAGTACTTC
TRBJ1-5 | - | TRBD1 | TRBV27 | CASSSGTASNQPQHF | TGTGCCAGCAGTTCGGGGACAGCGAGCAATCAGCCCCAGCATTTT